Described below is a single T cell receptor (beta chain) sequence and its context. Its antigen is still unknown. Trimming took 7 bases from V and 7 from J; bases not matched to a gene: 5. This CDR3 region has 13 residues. The entry originates in a study of T cell responses to AZD1222 COVID-19 vaccine. The table came from immunoSEQ multiplex PCR; TCRdb's copy has only in-frame clones and leaves some out. The profile shows roughly 110,000 clones, roughly 80% of them singletons. Broader study findings: Donors were mostly white British, more females; clonal diversity possibly underestimated. After two AZD1222 doses, spike-specific TCR breadth and depth rose versus day 0. The peak T cell response came first, and repertoires were sampled only after it.

The V call is TRBV12-3 or TRBV12-4, the J call TRBJ1-5; 9 nucleotides agree with TRBD1. Material: peripheral blood, obtained on day 0 of AZD1222 vaccination. The receptor was isolated from an adult in good health. CDR3 DNA sequence: TGTGCCAGCACGGGACAGGGTTACCAGCCCCAGCATTTT. Protein sequence: CASTGQGYQPQHF.